Following are 18 T cell receptor beta chains from one sample sequenced in a study of blood T cells in healthy people across ages (dated by TCRdb to the mid-2010s). Libraries came from 5' RACE. Reads for this sample came from an Illumina HiSeq 2500. A second PCR of about 7 to 12 cycles was performed with a sample-barcoded 5' primer and a J-beta primer mix. TCRdb reprocessing: public reads trimmed at Q25 with fastp, clones called with MiXCR, in-frame beta chains kept. Merged by CDR3 protein, the rows form single entries marked with the most common genes and DNA. Here the sample has around 700,000 distinct CDR3 sequences; just under 25% occur a single time. The ten biggest clones cover 9.4% of the sample. The data also belong to a second study, concerning T cells of mothers and their children.

Sequenced input: blood. The receptors come from a boy younger than 18 in good health.

A few counts support this clonotype. The J gene is TRBJ1-4, the V gene TRBV6-6; no clear D. V lost 6 bases and J lost 6, with 17 bases in between. There are 15 residues in the CDR3. Germline V gives CDR1 MNHNY, CDR2 SVGAGI (reference sequence). The CDR3 protein is CASRAWEYGHEKLFF. CDR3 in DNA: TGTGCCAGCAGAGCCTGGGAGTATGGGCATGAAAAACTGTTTTTT.

In its sample, this clonotype was seen a few times. The rearrangement uses TRBV29-1 and TRBJ2-1, with D uncertain. V shed 2 bases and J shed 0 bases, with 11 bases lying between them. Per germline, CDR1 SQVTM and CDR2 ANQGSEA. The CDR3 loop spans 15 amino acids. The CDR3 protein is CSVESAFDSYNEQFF. The CDR3 bases are TGCAGCGTTGAATCGGCCTTCGACTCCTACAATGAGCAGTTCTTC.

The chain has TRBV7-9 and TRBJ1-1, with D tentatively TRBD1 (5 bases). Deletions cut 8 bases from V and 7 bases from J, with 11 bases between. Germline assignment: CDR1 SEHNR and CDR2 FQNEAQ (reference sequence). This CDR3 has 11 residues. The CDR3 nucleotides are TGTGCCAGCCTAAGAGGGGATGAAGCTTTCTTT. The encoded protein is CASLRGDEAFF.

This clonotype was seen only a few times. The J gene is TRBJ2-1, the V gene TRBV7-8; maybe TRBD2 (5 bases). Trimming shortened V by 6 bases and J by 6 bases, and 15 bases separated the two germline ends. The CDR3 loop spans 14 amino acids. Germline lookup yields CDR1 SGHVS and CDR2 FQNEAQ. CDR3 nucleotides: TGTGCCAGCAGTCCTACTACTGCGGGCAATGAGCAGTTCTTC. Translated, it gives CASSPTTAGNEQFF. The variable domain in full, with the rest retrieved from reference TRBV7-8 and TRBJ2-1, is GAGVSQSPRYKVAKRGQDVALRCDPISGHVSLFWYQQALGQGPEFLTYFQNEAQLDKSGLPSDRFFAERPEGSVSTLKIQRTQQEDSAVYLCASSPTTAGNEQFFGPGTRLTVL.

In its sample, this clonotype was seen a few times. The junction departs from germline at one end; a sequencing error may be responsible. The chain recombines TRBV6-1 with TRBJ1-4; TRBD1 matches 9 bases. Looked up from germline, CDR1 is MNHNS and CDR2 is SASEGT. The CDR3 runs to 19 residues. In DNA form, the CDR3 reads TGTGCCAGCAGTCTCAATCCCTTGTCTGGAAGGACAGGGGTTGAAAAACCGTTTTTT. It codes for CASSLNPLSGRTGVEKPFF.

There are a few counts of this clonotype. One junction end does not reproduce the germline sequence, and a read error may be involved. The chain has TRBV11-2 and TRBJ2-5; 7 bases match TRBD2. The J call is doubtful: the DNA matches TRBJ2-7 better. The CDR3 sequence is 14 residues long. Germline loops: CDR1 SGHAT, CDR2 FQNNGV. The CDR3 sequence is CASRLGGGSYEQYF. In DNA, the CDR3 is TGTGCCAGCAGGTTAGGCGGGGGCTCCTACGAGCAGTACTTC.

The chain joins TRBV28 to TRBJ2-5; 7 bases align to TRBD1. In germline, CDR1 is MDHEN, CDR2 SYDVKM. J lost 3 bases, V lost 3 bases, and 10 bases had no gene match. This CDR3 region has 16 residues. CDR3 amino acids: CASSFRRAGTEETQYF. The CDR3 DNA is TGTGCCAGCAGTTTCCGAAGGGCCGGGACAGAAGAGACCCAGTACTTC.

The gene calls are TRBV9 and TRBJ2-2, with 10 bases lining up with TRBD1. The CDR3 is 16 residues long. V gave up 0 bases and J gave up 2 bases; unmatched junction bases: 1. The germline V gene has CDR1 SGDLS and CDR2 YYNGEE. CDR3 in amino acids: CASSVGQGANTGELFF. As DNA, the CDR3 is TGTGCCAGCAGCGTAGGACAGGGGGCAAACACCGGGGAGCTGTTTTTT.

This clonotype has a handful of counts. This rearrangement joins TRBV6-2 or TRBV6-3 to TRBJ2-7; a weak D match, TRBD2 (6 bases). V was pared by 5 bases and J by 3 bases, with 14 bases between. The germline CDR1 and CDR2 sequences are MNHEY and SVGEGT. The CDR3 is 14 residues long. The CDR3, as DNA: TGTGCCAGCAGTACCGCGGGACTCCGCTACGAGCAGTACTTC. Amino acids: CASSTAGLRYEQYF.

This chain connects TRBV2 to TRBJ2-1; 11 bases are shared with TRBD2. Germline CDR1 reads SNHLY; CDR2 reads FYNNEI. Trimming cost V 1 base and J 8 bases; bases outside gene matches: 10. CDR3 length: 17 amino acids. The chain's CDR3 is CASSEGASGRYGDEQFF. The CDR3 region has the DNA TGTGCCAGCAGTGAAGGGGCTAGCGGGAGGTATGGAGATGAGCAGTTCTTC.

This clonotype was observed a few times. V usage is TRBV14 and J usage is TRBJ2-1, with TRBD1 matching over 8 bases. Germline loops: CDR1 SGHDN, CDR2 FVKESK. This CDR3 is built from 15 residues. After removal of 3 bases from V and 9 bases from J, the junction contained 10 bases not matched to a gene. The CDR3 is CASSHAWTGFLEQFF. The CDR3 region has the DNA TGTGCCAGCAGCCACGCCTGGACAGGGTTTCTTGAGCAGTTCTTC.

The chain joins TRBV9 to TRBJ2-5, with 10 bases that match TRBD2. Near its end, the DNA agrees better with TRBJ2-7, so the J call may be wrong. Germline V gene lookup returns CDR1 SGDLS and CDR2 YYNGEE. CDR3 length equals 15 residues. CDR3 bases: TGTGCCAGCAGCGTAGATGCTAGCGGGGGATACGAGCAGTACTTC. Translation: CASSVDASGGYEQYF.

This clonotype was picked up a small number of times. The chain employs TRBV11-1 and TRBJ1-2; perhaps TRBD1 as D (6 bases). The CDR3 has 18 residues. With 4 bases removed from V and 0 bases from J, the gap between germline ends came to 21 bases. Per the germline V gene, CDR1 is SGHAT and CDR2 is FQDESV (reference sequence). The CDR3 is CASSSDSIGLRTNYGYTF. The CDR3 bases are TGTGCCAGCAGCTCGGACAGTATTGGCCTACGGACTAACTATGGCTACACCTTC.

The chain employs TRBV12-3 or TRBV12-4 and TRBJ2-5; 7 bases align to TRBD2. This CDR3 region has 15 residues. Losses at the gene ends were 6 bases for V and 11 bases for J; bases not matched to a gene: 18. DNA for the CDR3: TGTGCCAGCAGCCCATGGGAGGGCGGAGGTGGGGAGCAGTACTTC. It yields the protein CASSPWEGGGGEQYF.

V is TRBV20-1 and J is TRBJ2-5; 7 bases map to TRBD1. The J call may be wrong; the DNA end is better matched by TRBJ2-7. The CDR3 covers 16 residues. Germline V lookup: CDR1 DFQATT, CDR2 SNEGSKA (reference sequence). The CDR3 DNA reads TGCAGTGCTAGAGATCTCCGAGGGGGCTGGGCAAGCGAGCAGTACTTC. It specifies CSARDLRGGWASEQYF.

Notes on this clonotype: Just one base apart from a much larger clone, this may be a read error. V usage is TRBV29-1 and J usage is TRBJ2-3; D remains unclear. The CDR3 has 10 residues. V dropped 2 bases and J dropped 6 bases, with 3 bases sitting between them. Germline V gives CDR1 SQVTM, CDR2 ANQGSEA. As DNA, the CDR3 is TGCAGCGTTGAATCGGATACGCAGTATTTT. It specifies CSVESDTQYF.

This sequence joins TRBV19 and TRBJ1-1; D is possibly TRBD1 (5 bases). V gave up 5 bases and J gave up 4 bases, with 14 bases separating them. The germline V gene has CDR1 LNHDA and CDR2 SQIVND (reference sequence). This CDR3 has 14 residues. The CDR3 DNA follows: TGTGCCAGTAGTCTTCAGGGTTTGGGCACTGAAGCTTTCTTT. Amino acid sequence: CASSLQGLGTEAFF.

The V call is TRBV29-1, the J call TRBJ2-1; D may correspond to TRBD1 or TRBD2 (5 bases each). The germline V gene encodes CDR1 SQVTM and CDR2 ANQGSEA. V was pared by 8 bases and J by 8 bases, with 25 bases between. This CDR3 comprises 15 residues. CDR3 loop: CSSIYPGPRRDEQFF. As DNA, the CDR3 is TGCAGCTCTATTTATCCGGGACCCAGACGCGATGAGCAGTTCTTC.